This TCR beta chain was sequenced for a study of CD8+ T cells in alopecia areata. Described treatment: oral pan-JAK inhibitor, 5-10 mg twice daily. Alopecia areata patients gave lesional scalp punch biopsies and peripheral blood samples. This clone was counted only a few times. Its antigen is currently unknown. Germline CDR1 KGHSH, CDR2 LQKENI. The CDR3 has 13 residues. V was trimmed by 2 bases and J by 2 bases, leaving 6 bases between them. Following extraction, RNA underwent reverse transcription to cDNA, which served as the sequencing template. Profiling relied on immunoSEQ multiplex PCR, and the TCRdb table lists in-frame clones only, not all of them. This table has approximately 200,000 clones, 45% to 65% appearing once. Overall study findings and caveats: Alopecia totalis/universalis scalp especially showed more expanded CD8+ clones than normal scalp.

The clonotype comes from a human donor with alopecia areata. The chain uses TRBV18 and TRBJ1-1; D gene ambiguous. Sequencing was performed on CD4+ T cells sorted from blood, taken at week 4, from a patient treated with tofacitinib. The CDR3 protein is CASSPSINTEAFF. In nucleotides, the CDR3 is TGTGCCAGCTCACCATCGATTAACACTGAAGCTTTCTTT.